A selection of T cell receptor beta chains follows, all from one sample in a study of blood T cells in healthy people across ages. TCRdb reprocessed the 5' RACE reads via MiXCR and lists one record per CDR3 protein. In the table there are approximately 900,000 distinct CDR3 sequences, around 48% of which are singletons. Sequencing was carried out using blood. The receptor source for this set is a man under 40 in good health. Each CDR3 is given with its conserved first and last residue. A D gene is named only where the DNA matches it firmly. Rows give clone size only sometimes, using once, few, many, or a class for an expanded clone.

CDR3nt: TGTGCCAGCTCACCCAAACTCAGAGCGGGGGATAACACCGGGGAGCTGTTTTTT
CDR3aa: CASSPKLRAGDNTGELFF
abundance: .
v_gene: TRBV18
d_gene: TRBD2
j_gene: TRBJ2-2

CDR3nt: TGTGCCAGCAGTTCGGGACAGGGTCTTACAGATACGCAGTATTTT
CDR3aa: CASSSGQGLTDTQYF
abundance: .
v_gene: TRBV12-3/TRBV12-4
d_gene: TRBD1
j_gene: TRBJ2-3

CDR3nt: TGTGCCAGCAGCGCCGGGACTAGCGGGAGGAATGAGCAGTTCTTC
CDR3aa: CASSAGTSGRNEQFF
abundance: .
v_gene: TRBV11-2
d_gene: TRBD2
j_gene: TRBJ2-1

CDR3nt: TGCGCCAGCAGCCAAGATGGGGGTCAGGGCAATCAGCCCCAGCATTTT
CDR3aa: CASSQDGGQGNQPQHF
abundance: .
v_gene: TRBV4-3
d_gene: .
j_gene: TRBJ1-5

CDR3nt: TGTGCCATCAGTGAGCGCACAGGGGGCGCGTATAATGAGCAGTTCTTC
CDR3aa: CAISERTGGAYNEQFF
abundance: .
v_gene: TRBV10-3
d_gene: TRBD1
j_gene: TRBJ2-1

CDR3nt: TGTGCCAGCAGTCCAGTGCTTAGCTCCTACAATGAGCAGTTCTTC
CDR3aa: CASSPVLSSYNEQFF
abundance: once
v_gene: TRBV7-9
d_gene: .
j_gene: TRBJ2-1

CDR3nt: TGCAGTGCTAAGTGGGAGGTAAACTATGGCTACACCTTC
CDR3aa: CSAKWEVNYGYTF
abundance: .
v_gene: TRBV20-1
d_gene: .
j_gene: TRBJ1-2

CDR3nt: TGCAGTGCTAGACCGACTACGAACACTGAAGCTTTCTTT
CDR3aa: CSARPTTNTEAFF
abundance: .
v_gene: TRBV20-1
d_gene: .
j_gene: TRBJ1-1

CDR3nt: TGTGCCAGCAGCGGAATCCAGGGATACGATGAAAAACTGTTTTTT
CDR3aa: CASSGIQGYDEKLFF
abundance: .
v_gene: TRBV9
d_gene: .
j_gene: TRBJ1-4

CDR3nt: TGCGCCAGCAGCTTGTTGGCTAGCGGGGGAGGGAACAATGAGCAGTTCTTC
CDR3aa: CASSLLASGGGNNEQFF
abundance: .
v_gene: TRBV5-1
d_gene: TRBD2
j_gene: TRBJ2-1

CDR3nt: TGCAGCGTTGAAAGGGTCTATCGGGTGATTGAAAAACTGTTTTTT
CDR3aa: CSVERVYRVIEKLFF
abundance: few
v_gene: TRBV29-1
d_gene: .
j_gene: TRBJ1-4

CDR3nt: TGTGCCAGCTCACCACCAAGTCAGGACCCCTACGAGCAGTACTTC
CDR3aa: CASSPPSQDPYEQYF
abundance: few
v_gene: TRBV18
d_gene: .
j_gene: TRBJ2-7

CDR3nt: TGTGCCAGCAGTTATATAGGGAAAGACTGCAACGAGCAGTACTTC
CDR3aa: CASSYIGKDCNEQYF
abundance: .
v_gene: TRBV6-6
d_gene: .
j_gene: TRBJ2-7

CDR3nt: TGTGCCAGCAGTCCCGGGACTAGCGGGCCCTCCTACGAGCAGTACTTC
CDR3aa: CASSPGTSGPSYEQYF
abundance: few
v_gene: TRBV6-2/TRBV6-3
d_gene: TRBD2
j_gene: TRBJ2-7

CDR3nt: TGTGCCAGCAGCATCCCTCCGGGACAGGGGCCTTTTAACTATGGCCACACCTTC
CDR3aa: CASSIPPGQGPFNYGHTF
abundance: .
v_gene: TRBV11-2
d_gene: TRBD1
j_gene: TRBJ1-2

CDR3nt: TGTGCCATCACCGAACAGGGGGCGCCCGGGGAGCTGTTTTTT
CDR3aa: CAITEQGAPGELFF
abundance: .
v_gene: TRBV10-3
d_gene: TRBD1
j_gene: TRBJ2-2

CDR3nt: TGCAGCGGTAGACTAGCGGGATCCTACAATGAGCAGTTCTTC
CDR3aa: CSGRLAGSYNEQFF
abundance: .
v_gene: TRBV29-1
d_gene: TRBD2
j_gene: TRBJ2-1

CDR3nt: TGTGCCAGCAGATCTATAGGGGAGGGCTATGGCTACACCTTC
CDR3aa: CASRSIGEGYGYTF
abundance: .
v_gene: TRBV6-5
d_gene: .
j_gene: TRBJ1-2

CDR3nt: TGTGCCAGTAGCCCTTCTAGACTAGGCGAGCAGTACTTC
CDR3aa: CASSPSRLGEQYF
abundance: .
v_gene: TRBV19
d_gene: .
j_gene: TRBJ2-7

CDR3nt: TGTGCCAGTGAGACAGGGATAGAGCAGTACTTC
CDR3aa: CASETGIEQYF
abundance: few
v_gene: TRBV6-1
d_gene: TRBD1
j_gene: TRBJ2-7

CDR3nt: TGTGCCAGCTCAGCCCCTCGTGGGTCCCCCTACGAGCAGTACTTC
CDR3aa: CASSAPRGSPYEQYF
abundance: once
v_gene: TRBV18
d_gene: .
j_gene: TRBJ2-7

CDR3nt: TGCGCCAGCAGCTTTTATCAGGGCTACGCAGATACGCAGTATTTT
CDR3aa: CASSFYQGYADTQYF
abundance: .
v_gene: TRBV5-1
d_gene: .
j_gene: TRBJ2-3

CDR3nt: TGTGCCAGCAGTTACTCTGGGACAGGGGACAATCAGCCCCAGCATTTT
CDR3aa: CASSYSGTGDNQPQHF
abundance: .
v_gene: TRBV6-2/TRBV6-3
d_gene: TRBD1
j_gene: TRBJ1-5

CDR3nt: TGCGCCAGCAGCGCGCGACTAGCGGGGGGGCTTAGTGATGAGCAGTTCTTC
CDR3aa: CASSARLAGGLSDEQFF
abundance: many
v_gene: TRBV5-1
d_gene: TRBD2
j_gene: TRBJ2-1

CDR3nt: TGTGCCAGCAGCGTAGGACAGGTCACCTACGAGCAGTACTTC
CDR3aa: CASSVGQVTYEQYF
abundance: few
v_gene: TRBV9
d_gene: .
j_gene: TRBJ2-7

CDR3nt: TGTGCCAGCAGCTCGCAAAATCAGCCCCAGCATTTT
CDR3aa: CASSSQNQPQHF
abundance: .
v_gene: TRBV5-6
d_gene: .
j_gene: TRBJ1-5

CDR3nt: TGTGCCAGCAGCCAGCGCACAGATGGGGGTAATCAGCCCCAGCATTTT
CDR3aa: CASSQRTDGGNQPQHF
abundance: .
v_gene: TRBV4-2
d_gene: .
j_gene: TRBJ1-5

CDR3nt: TGCAGCGTTGAAGAGGGGGGGCCCAACTATGGCTGCACCTTC
CDR3aa: CSVEEGGPNYGCTF
abundance: .
v_gene: TRBV29-1
d_gene: .
j_gene: TRBJ1-2

CDR3nt: TGTGCCAGCCCACAGATCCCCAGGGGAATGTACAATCAGCCCCAGCATTTT
CDR3aa: CASPQIPRGMYNQPQHF
abundance: .
v_gene: TRBV7-6
d_gene: .
j_gene: TRBJ1-5

CDR3nt: TGCGCCAGCGCCTCGGTAGCGCCGGGAGATACGCAGTATTTT
CDR3aa: CASASVAPGDTQYF
abundance: .
v_gene: TRBV5-1
d_gene: .
j_gene: TRBJ2-3

CDR3nt: TGCGCCAGCAGCTTGGTGGGGGCAGGGCTTGGAGATACGCAGTATTTT
CDR3aa: CASSLVGAGLGDTQYF
abundance: .
v_gene: TRBV5-1
d_gene: .
j_gene: TRBJ2-3

CDR3nt: TGTGCCAGCAGCAGGGACCAACTCTATGACTACACCTTC
CDR3aa: CASSRDQLYDYTF
abundance: .
v_gene: TRBV2
d_gene: .
j_gene: TRBJ1-2

CDR3nt: TGTGCCAGCAGCTTCCTGGGCGCAGGGTCCTATAATTCACCCCTCCACTTT
CDR3aa: CASSFLGAGSYNSPLHF
abundance: .
v_gene: TRBV11-2
d_gene: .
j_gene: TRBJ1-6

CDR3nt: TGTGCCAGCAGCCAAGAAGGCCGGGTAGAGACCCAGTACTTC
CDR3aa: CASSQEGRVETQYF
abundance: .
v_gene: TRBV3-1
d_gene: .
j_gene: TRBJ2-5

CDR3nt: TGTGCCAGCAGTCCCAGGGAAAGGGGCAAAGAGACCCAGTACTTC
CDR3aa: CASSPRERGKETQYF
abundance: .
v_gene: TRBV6-2/TRBV6-3
d_gene: .
j_gene: TRBJ2-5

CDR3nt: TGCGCCAGCAGCCAAGATTGGTCTGGGACCGAGCAGTACTTC
CDR3aa: CASSQDWSGTEQYF
abundance: .
v_gene: TRBV4-3
d_gene: .
j_gene: TRBJ2-7

CDR3nt: TGTGCCAGCAGTGAAAAAGGAGGCACCGGGGAGCTGTTTTTT
CDR3aa: CASSEKGGTGELFF
abundance: .
v_gene: TRBV6-4
d_gene: .
j_gene: TRBJ2-2

CDR3nt: TGCAGTGCCAGTACAGGCTTCGACGGGCACAATGAGCAGTTCTTC
CDR3aa: CSASTGFDGHNEQFF
abundance: .
v_gene: TRBV20-1
d_gene: .
j_gene: TRBJ2-1

CDR3nt: TGCGCCAGCAGCATCGACCCGGGGGCCGGCACAGATACGCAGTATTTT
CDR3aa: CASSIDPGAGTDTQYF
abundance: .
v_gene: TRBV5-1
d_gene: .
j_gene: TRBJ2-3

CDR3nt: TGCAGTGCTAGGTTAGCGGGACCCTTTTACGAGCAGTACTTC
CDR3aa: CSARLAGPFYEQYF
abundance: .
v_gene: TRBV20-1
d_gene: TRBD2
j_gene: TRBJ2-7

CDR3nt: TGCAGTGCTAGTCACAGGGCTGAGTACGAGCAGTACTTC
CDR3aa: CSASHRAEYEQYF
abundance: .
v_gene: TRBV20-1
d_gene: .
j_gene: TRBJ2-7

CDR3nt: TGTGCCAGCAGTTTAGGGGGGACAGGATCCTATGGCTACACCTTC
CDR3aa: CASSLGGTGSYGYTF
abundance: few
v_gene: TRBV12-3/TRBV12-4
d_gene: TRBD1
j_gene: TRBJ1-2

CDR3nt: TGTGCCAGCAGCCGCATAGTGGGATTCACAGATACGCAGTATTTT
CDR3aa: CASSRIVGFTDTQYF
abundance: few
v_gene: TRBV6-5
d_gene: .
j_gene: TRBJ2-3

CDR3nt: TGTGCCAGCTCACCTTTCGACGGCACTAACTATGGCTACACCTTC
CDR3aa: CASSPFDGTNYGYTF
abundance: few
v_gene: TRBV18
d_gene: .
j_gene: TRBJ1-2

CDR3nt: TGTGCCAGCAGCTCTTGGACTAGCGGGATCGAGTATTTT
CDR3aa: CASSSWTSGIEYF
abundance: few
v_gene: TRBV7-2
d_gene: TRBD2
j_gene: TRBJ2-3

CDR3nt: TGTGCCATCAGTTCTACTTCATTAGCCAAAAACATTCAGTACTTC
CDR3aa: CAISSTSLAKNIQYF
abundance: few
v_gene: TRBV10-3
d_gene: .
j_gene: TRBJ2-4

CDR3nt: TGTGCCAGCAGCTTAGGGGTCCGAGGGGAGTCCCAGTACTTC
CDR3aa: CASSLGVRGESQYF
abundance: .
v_gene: TRBV7-8
d_gene: .
j_gene: TRBJ2-7

CDR3nt: TGTGCCAGCAGCTCGGGTCCTAGCGGATACACCGGGGAGCTGTTTTTT
CDR3aa: CASSSGPSGYTGELFF
abundance: few
v_gene: TRBV7-3
d_gene: TRBD2
j_gene: TRBJ2-2

CDR3nt: TGTGCCAGCAGCTCCCCCTCGGCGAGACAGAATTCACCCCTCCACTTT
CDR3aa: CASSSPSARQNSPLHF
abundance: .
v_gene: TRBV7-2
d_gene: .
j_gene: TRBJ1-6

CDR3nt: TGCAGTGGAGCTCGGGGGTCCTACGAGCAGTACTTC
CDR3aa: CSGARGSYEQYF
abundance: .
v_gene: TRBV20-1
d_gene: .
j_gene: TRBJ2-7

CDR3nt: TGTGCCAGCAGCCCGCGCGGGGGGGCGATTAGTGATGGCTACACCTTC
CDR3aa: CASSPRGGAISDGYTF
abundance: .
v_gene: TRBV7-2
d_gene: .
j_gene: TRBJ1-2

CDR3nt: TGTGCCAGCACCATTACCAGGGGACAGGGTAATGAAAAACTGTTTTTT
CDR3aa: CASTITRGQGNEKLFF
abundance: .
v_gene: TRBV12-3/TRBV12-4
d_gene: TRBD1
j_gene: TRBJ1-4

CDR3nt: TGTGCCAGCAGTTTTACAGGGAGTCGTAGCAATCAGCCCCAGCATTTT
CDR3aa: CASSFTGSRSNQPQHF
abundance: .
v_gene: TRBV12-3/TRBV12-4
d_gene: .
j_gene: TRBJ1-5

CDR3nt: TGTGCCAGCAGGAGGAGACTGATGTACAATGAGCAGTTCTTC
CDR3aa: CASRRRLMYNEQFF
abundance: .
v_gene: TRBV6-5
d_gene: .
j_gene: TRBJ2-1

CDR3nt: TGTGCCAGCAGTGAAGTGGCGGGGGGGCCAGAGACCCAGTACTTC
CDR3aa: CASSEVAGGPETQYF
abundance: .
v_gene: TRBV6-1
d_gene: TRBD2
j_gene: TRBJ2-5

CDR3nt: TGTGCCAGTAGGGCCAGTGTAGCGGGGGGCTACAATGAGCAGTTCTTC
CDR3aa: CASRASVAGGYNEQFF
abundance: many
v_gene: TRBV19
d_gene: TRBD2
j_gene: TRBJ2-1

CDR3nt: TGCAGCGTTGACTTGGGATCAGATCGGCCGAATGCTTTCTTT
CDR3aa: CSVDLGSDRPNAFF
abundance: .
v_gene: TRBV29-1
d_gene: .
j_gene: TRBJ1-1